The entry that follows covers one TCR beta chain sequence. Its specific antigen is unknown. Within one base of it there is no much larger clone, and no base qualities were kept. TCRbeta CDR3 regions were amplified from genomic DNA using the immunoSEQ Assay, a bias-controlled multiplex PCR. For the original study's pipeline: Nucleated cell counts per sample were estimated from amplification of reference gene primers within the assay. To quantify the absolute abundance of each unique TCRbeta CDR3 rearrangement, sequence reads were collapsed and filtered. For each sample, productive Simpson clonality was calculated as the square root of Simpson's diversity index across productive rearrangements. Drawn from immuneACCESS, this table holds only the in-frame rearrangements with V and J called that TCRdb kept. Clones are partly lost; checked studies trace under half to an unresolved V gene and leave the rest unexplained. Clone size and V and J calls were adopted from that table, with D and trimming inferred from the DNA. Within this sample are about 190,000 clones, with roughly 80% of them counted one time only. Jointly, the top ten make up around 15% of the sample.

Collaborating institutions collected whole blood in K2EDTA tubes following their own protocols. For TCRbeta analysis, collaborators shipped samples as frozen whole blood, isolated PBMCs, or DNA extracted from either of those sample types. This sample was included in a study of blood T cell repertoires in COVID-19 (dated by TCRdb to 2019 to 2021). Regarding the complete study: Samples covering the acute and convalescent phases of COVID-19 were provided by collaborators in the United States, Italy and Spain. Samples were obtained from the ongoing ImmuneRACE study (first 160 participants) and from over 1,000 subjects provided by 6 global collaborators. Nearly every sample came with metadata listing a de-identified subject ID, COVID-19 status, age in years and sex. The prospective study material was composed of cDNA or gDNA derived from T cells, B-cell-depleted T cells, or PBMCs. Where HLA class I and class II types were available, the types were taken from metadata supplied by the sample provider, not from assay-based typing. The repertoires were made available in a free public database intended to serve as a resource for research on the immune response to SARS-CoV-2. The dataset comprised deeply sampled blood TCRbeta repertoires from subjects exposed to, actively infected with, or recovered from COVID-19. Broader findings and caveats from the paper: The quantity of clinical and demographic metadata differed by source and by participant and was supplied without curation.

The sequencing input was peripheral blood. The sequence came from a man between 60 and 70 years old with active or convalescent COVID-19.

The nucleotides are TGCGCCAGCAGCGCCGCTAGCGGGGCCAGCACAGATACGCAGTATTTT. It translates to CASSAASGASTDTQYF. The sequence links TRBV4-3 to TRBJ2-3, with 9 central nucleotides matching TRBD2. V and J are trimmed by 5 bases and 0 bases, and the gene matches miss 6 bases of the junction. As encoded in the germline V gene, CDR1 is LGHNA while CDR2 is YSLEER. Measured from the cysteine to the phenylalanine, the CDR3 is 16 residues long. Only the CDR3 DNA is retained, 48 bases long and in frame from the first base.